The clone carrying this T cell receptor (beta chain) has ten or more counts. Antigen unknown. TCRdb ran MiXCR on the 5' RACE reads and lists one entry per CDR3 protein. The table includes hundreds of thousands of distinct CDR3 sequences, more than 12% detected once. Trimming took 1 base from V and 5 from J; bases not matched to a gene: 4. The CDR3 is made up of 14 amino acids. The germline CDR1 and CDR2 sequences are DFQATT and SNEGSKA (reference sequence). The data were taken from a study of identical twins. Study findings and constraints: Whereas memory repertoires showed no such difference, abundant cord blood beta clonotypes carried fewer insertions. Conclusions relied on cross-sectional statistical analysis, not following the same donors.

Input material: memory (CD45RO+) T cells sorted from blood. This sequence originates from a woman aged 18-29 years in good health. J is TRBJ2-1 and V is TRBV20-1, with 8 positions matching TRBD1. The CDR3: CSARAGTGDNEQFF. The CDR3 region has the DNA TGCAGTGCTAGAGCCGGGACAGGCGACAATGAGCAGTTCTTC.